This TCR beta chain comes out of a study of T cells after yellow fever vaccination (dated by TCRdb to the late 2010s). As for the study more broadly: Libraries from fractions with low cell numbers were prepared with the SMART-Seq v4 Ultra Low Input RNA kit. Bulk PBMC replicates and cell subsets were isolated from blood drawn at multiple timepoints before and after both primary and secondary immunization. To track T-cell clones before and after primary and booster YFV17D yellow fever vaccination, bulk TCR alpha and beta repertoires were sequenced longitudinally. The cohort comprised two healthy male donors, one aged 18 to 30 and one aged 30 to 39 years. On the study overall, not on this receptor specifically: Because the study included only a couple of donors, the extent to which the findings can be generalized is limited. The secondary T-cell response was weaker than the primary response but faster, peaking on day 5 instead of day 15. FACS-sorted repertoires could contain abundant contaminating clonotypes from the bulk population, so computational filtering was required. Most clones expanded after primary vaccination were re-detected after the booster (approximately 96% of CD4 and approximately 88% of CD8), suggesting broad memory maintenance. A small fraction of clonotypes appeared in both the CD4 and CD8 compartments, likely as a result of convergent recombination.

The CDR3 runs 16 residues from the cysteine to the phenylalanine. The retained sequence is limited to the CDR3, 48 bases, with the frame set at the first base. According to the germline V gene, CDR1 reads LGHNA and CDR2 reads YSLEER. V drops 3 bases and J drops 0 bases, leaving 12 bases in between. Synthesis of TCR cDNA relied on 5'RACE template switching, a step that introduced a universal primer site along with unique molecular identifiers. Priming of cDNA synthesis was performed from both the TCR alpha and TCR beta constant segments. Two PCR steps were used to amplify libraries, with sample barcodes and sequencing adapters being added in the second step. Sequencing of libraries was done on Illumina HiSeq 2500 (2x100 bp) or NovaSeq (2x150 bp). As for the authors' bioinformatics: Demultiplexing of reads and collapsing into UMI consensus sequences were performed with MIGEC, and V(D)J alignment was carried out with MiXCR. Vaccine-responding clonotypes were identified with edgeR using replicate PBMC samples, with FDR below 0.01 and a log2 fold change above 5 up to day 15 being required. Each bulk clonotype was labeled CD4 or CD8 based on which sequenced repertoire, CD4 or CD8, contained the clonotype at higher abundance. The public reads were run again by TCRdb, first through fastp at Q25 and then through MiXCR, and only productive beta chains were kept. A single entry per CDR3 protein holds the most common genes and DNA from its merged rows. The V and J calls come from TCRdb's annotation, not from the publication. A total of fewer than 450,000 distinct CDR3 sequences appear in this sample, around 10% of them only once. Together, the top ten hold roughly 18% of the sample.

According to the study, the label for this sample's treatment or condition signals: live attenuated yellow fever vaccine strain. At each blood-draw timepoint, two biological replicates of bulk PBMCs were obtained. PBMCs were isolated from peripheral blood using a standard Ficoll-Paque protocol. TriZol was used to extract RNA from bulk PBMCs, from CD4 and CD8 fractions, and from dextramer-positive and dextramer-negative fractions. Comments on this clonotype: What this receptor recognizes is not known. Within one base of it there is no much larger clone, and no base qualities were kept.

This sample comprised PBMCs, obtained on the day of the first yellow fever vaccination. The chain is assembled from TRBV4-3 and TRBJ2-4; the D gene identity is not certain. The TCR originated in a man between 18 and 35 years old who received the YFV17D yellow fever vaccine. Here is the DNA: TGCGCCAGCAGCCACGGGTTTGGTGGAGCCAAAAACATTCAGTACTTC. This gives the protein CASSHGFGGAKNIQYF.